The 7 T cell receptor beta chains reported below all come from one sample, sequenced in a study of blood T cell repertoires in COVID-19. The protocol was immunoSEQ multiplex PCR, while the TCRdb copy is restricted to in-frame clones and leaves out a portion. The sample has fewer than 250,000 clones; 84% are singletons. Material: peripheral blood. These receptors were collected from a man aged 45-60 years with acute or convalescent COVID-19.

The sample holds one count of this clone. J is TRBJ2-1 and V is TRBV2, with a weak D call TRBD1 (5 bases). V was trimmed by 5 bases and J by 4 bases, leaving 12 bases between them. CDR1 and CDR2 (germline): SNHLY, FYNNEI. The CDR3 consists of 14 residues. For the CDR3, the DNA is TGTGCCAGCAGTACAGGACCTTTATACAATGAGCAGTTCTTC. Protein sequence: CASSTGPLYNEQFF. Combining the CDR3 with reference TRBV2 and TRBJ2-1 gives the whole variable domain EPEVTQTPSHQVTQMGQEVILRCVPISNHLYFYWYRQILGQKVEFLVSFYNNEISEKSEIFDDQFSVERPDGSNFTLKIRSTKLEDSAMYFCASSTGPLYNEQFFGPGTRLTVL.

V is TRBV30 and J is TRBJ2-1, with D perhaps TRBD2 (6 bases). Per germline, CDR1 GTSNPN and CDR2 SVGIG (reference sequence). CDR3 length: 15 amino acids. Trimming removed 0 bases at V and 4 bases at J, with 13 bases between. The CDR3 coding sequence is TGTGCCTGGAGTGTAGGGAGGCCCCCTTACAATGAGCAGTTCTTC. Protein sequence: CAWSVGRPPYNEQFF.

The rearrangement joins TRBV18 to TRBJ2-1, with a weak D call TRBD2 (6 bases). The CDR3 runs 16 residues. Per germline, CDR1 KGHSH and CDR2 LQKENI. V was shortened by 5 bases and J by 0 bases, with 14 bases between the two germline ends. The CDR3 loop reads CASSTWDSSSYNEQFF. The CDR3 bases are TGTGCCAGCTCAACCTGGGACTCGAGCTCCTACAATGAGCAGTTCTTC.

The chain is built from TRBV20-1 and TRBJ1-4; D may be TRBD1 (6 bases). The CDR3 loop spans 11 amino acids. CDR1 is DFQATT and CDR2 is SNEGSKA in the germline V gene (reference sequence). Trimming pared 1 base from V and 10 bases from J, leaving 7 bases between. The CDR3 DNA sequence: TGCAGTGCTAGAGGCAGGGGAAAACTGTTTTTT. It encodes CSARGRGKLFF.

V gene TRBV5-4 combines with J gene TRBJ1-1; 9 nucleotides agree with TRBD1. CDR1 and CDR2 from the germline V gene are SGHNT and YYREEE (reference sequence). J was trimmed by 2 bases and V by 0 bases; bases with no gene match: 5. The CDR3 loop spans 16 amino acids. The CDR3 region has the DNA TGTGCCAGCAGCTTGGCCGGACAGGGGAGAAACACTGAAGCTTTCTTT. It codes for CASSLAGQGRNTEAFF.

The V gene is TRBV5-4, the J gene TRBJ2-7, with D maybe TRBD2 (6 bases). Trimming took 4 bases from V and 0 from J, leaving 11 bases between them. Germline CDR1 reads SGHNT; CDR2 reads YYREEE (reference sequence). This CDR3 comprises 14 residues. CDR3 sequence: CASSRRGTSYEQYF. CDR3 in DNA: TGTGCCAGCAGCCGACGGGGGACCTCCTACGAGCAGTACTTC.

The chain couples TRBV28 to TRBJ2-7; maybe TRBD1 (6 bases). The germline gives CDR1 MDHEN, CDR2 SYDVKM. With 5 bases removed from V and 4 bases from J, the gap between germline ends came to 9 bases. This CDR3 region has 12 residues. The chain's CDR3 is CASSPGQYEQYF. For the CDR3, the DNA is TGTGCCAGCAGTCCAGGACAGTACGAGCAGTACTTC.